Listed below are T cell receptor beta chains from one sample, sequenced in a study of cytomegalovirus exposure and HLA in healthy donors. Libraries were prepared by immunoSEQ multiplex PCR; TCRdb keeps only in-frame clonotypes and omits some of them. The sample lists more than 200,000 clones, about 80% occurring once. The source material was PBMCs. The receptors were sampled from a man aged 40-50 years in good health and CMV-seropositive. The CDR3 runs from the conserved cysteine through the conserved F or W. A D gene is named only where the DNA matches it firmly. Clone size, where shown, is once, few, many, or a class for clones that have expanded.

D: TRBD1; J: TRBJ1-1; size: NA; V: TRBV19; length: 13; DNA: TGTGCCAGTAGTACTTCCGGGACAGCGGAAGCTTTCTTT; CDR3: CASSTSGTAEAFF
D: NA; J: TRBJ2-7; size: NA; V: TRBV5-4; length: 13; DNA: TGTGCCAGCAGCTTGGCGGGATTAAACGAGCAGTACTTC; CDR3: CASSLAGLNEQYF
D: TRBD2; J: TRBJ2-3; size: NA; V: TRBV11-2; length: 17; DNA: TGTGCCAGCAGCCACGGCCCGCCTAGCGGGATAGGAGATACGCAGTATTTT; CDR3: CASSHGPPSGIGDTQYF
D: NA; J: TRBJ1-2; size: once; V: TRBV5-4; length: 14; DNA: TGTGCCAGCAGCTTGGACAGTGAGAACTATGGCTACACCTTC; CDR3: CASSLDSENYGYTF
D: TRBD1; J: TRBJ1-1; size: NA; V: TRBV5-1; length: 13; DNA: TGCGCCAGCAGCTTTACAGGGGCGACTGAAGCTTTCTTT; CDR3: CASSFTGATEAFF
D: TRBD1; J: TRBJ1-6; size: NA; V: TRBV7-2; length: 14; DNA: TGTGCCAGCAGCTTCTCAGGGGGCAATTCACCCCTCCACTTT; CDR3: CASSFSGGNSPLHF
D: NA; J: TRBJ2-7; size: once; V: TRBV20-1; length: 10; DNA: TGCAGTGCTAGAGAGCAGACGGAGCACTTC; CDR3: CSAREQTEHF
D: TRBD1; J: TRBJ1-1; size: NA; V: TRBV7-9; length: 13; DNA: TGTGCCAGCAGACCGGACAGGGGCACTGAAGCTTTCTTT; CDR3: CASRPDRGTEAFF
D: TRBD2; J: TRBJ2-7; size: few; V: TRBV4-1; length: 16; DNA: TGCGCCAGCAGCTCCCTAGCGGGGAAGAGCTCCTACGAGCAGTACTTC; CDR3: CASSSLAGKSSYEQYF
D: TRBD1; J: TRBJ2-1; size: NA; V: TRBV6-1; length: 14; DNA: TGTGCCAGCAGTAAGGACAGGGCCTACAATGAGCAGTTCTTC; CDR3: CASSKDRAYNEQFF
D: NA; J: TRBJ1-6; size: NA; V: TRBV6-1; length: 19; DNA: TGTGCCAGCAGTGAAGTTCGCGGACACCACTCAGGGGATTATTCACCCCTCCACTTT; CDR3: CASSEVRGHHSGDYSPLHF
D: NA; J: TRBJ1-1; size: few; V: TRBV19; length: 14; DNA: TGTGCCAGTAGCCACGGGACGCGGGGCACTGAAGCTTTCTTT; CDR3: CASSHGTRGTEAFF
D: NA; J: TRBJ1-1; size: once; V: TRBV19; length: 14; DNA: TGTGCCAGTAGTATGAGTCCCACAGAAAGCAAAGCTTTCTTT; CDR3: CASSMSPTESKAFF
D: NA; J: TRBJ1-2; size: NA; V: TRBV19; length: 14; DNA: TGTGCCAGTAGTATGTTCCAGGGCGACTATGGCTACACCTTC; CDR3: CASSMFQGDYGYTF
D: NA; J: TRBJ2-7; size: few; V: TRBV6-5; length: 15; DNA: TGTGCCAGCAACCCTATCCAGGGGCCCTCCTACGAGCAGTACTTC; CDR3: CASNPIQGPSYEQYF
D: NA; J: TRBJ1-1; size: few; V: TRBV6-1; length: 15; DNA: TGTGCCAGCCGTCAGGGGTACACCGGCGAAACTGAAGCTTTCTTT; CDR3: CASRQGYTGETEAFF
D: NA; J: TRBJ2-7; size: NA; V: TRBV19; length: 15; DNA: TGTGCCAGTAGTACCCTCGGGTCCTCTTCCTACGAGCAGTACTTC; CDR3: CASSTLGSSSYEQYF
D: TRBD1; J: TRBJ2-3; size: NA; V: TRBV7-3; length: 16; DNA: TGTGCCAGCAGCTTAGTGGGGGACAGGGCCGTTGATACGCAGTATTTT; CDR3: CASSLVGDRAVDTQYF
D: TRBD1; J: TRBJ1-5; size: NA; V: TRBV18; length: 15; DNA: TGTGCCAGCTCACCAGGGGAGGACAGGCGTCGGCCCCAGCATTTT; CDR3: CASSPGEDRRRPQHF
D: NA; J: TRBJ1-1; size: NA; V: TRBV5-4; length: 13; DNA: TGTGCCAGCAGCCCTTACAGGAACACTGAAGCTTTCTTT; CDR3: CASSPYRNTEAFF
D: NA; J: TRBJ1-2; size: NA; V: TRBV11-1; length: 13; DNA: TGTGCCAGCAGCTTGCCCGGGGGCTATGGCTACACCTTC; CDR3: CASSLPGGYGYTF
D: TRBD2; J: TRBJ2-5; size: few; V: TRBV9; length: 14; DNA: TGTGCCAGCAGCGTAGAGGGAGGGAAAGAGACCCAGTACTTC; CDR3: CASSVEGGKETQYF
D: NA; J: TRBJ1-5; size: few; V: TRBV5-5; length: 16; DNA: TGTGCCAGCAGCTTGGTGGGAGTTTATAGCAATCAGCCCCAGCATTTT; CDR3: CASSLVGVYSNQPQHF
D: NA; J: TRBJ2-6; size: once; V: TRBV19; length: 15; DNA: TGTGCCAGTAGTACGAGGGACTCTGGGGCCAACGTCCTGACTTTC; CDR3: CASSTRDSGANVLTF
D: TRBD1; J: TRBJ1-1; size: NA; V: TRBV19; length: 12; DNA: TGTGCCAGTCAAACAGGGGCGAATGAAGCTTTCTTT; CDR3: CASQTGANEAFF
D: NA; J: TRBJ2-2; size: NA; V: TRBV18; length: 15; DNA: TGTGCCAGCTCACCATGGACAGCGAACACCGGGGAGCTGTTTTTT; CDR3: CASSPWTANTGELFF
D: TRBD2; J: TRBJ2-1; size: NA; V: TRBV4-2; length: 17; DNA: TGTGCCAGCAGCCGTAGACTAGCGGGAGGGCCCTACAATGAGCAGTTCTTC; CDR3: CASSRRLAGGPYNEQFF
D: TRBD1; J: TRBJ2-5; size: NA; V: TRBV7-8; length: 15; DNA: TGTGCCAGCAGCTTAGGCGGACAGGGGATGGAGACCCAGTACTTC; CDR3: CASSLGGQGMETQYF
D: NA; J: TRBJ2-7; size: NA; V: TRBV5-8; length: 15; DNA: TGTGCCAGCAGCTGGGAGGGGGTGAGCTCCTACGAGCAGTACTTC; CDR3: CASSWEGVSSYEQYF
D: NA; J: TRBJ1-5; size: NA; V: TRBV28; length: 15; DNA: TGTGCCAGCAGTATGGGAGGGGCCGGCAATCAGCCCCAGCATTTT; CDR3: CASSMGGAGNQPQHF
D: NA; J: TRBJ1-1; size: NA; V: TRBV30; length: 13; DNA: TGTGCCTGGAGTACAGCCTCCTACACTGAAGCTTTCTTT; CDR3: CAWSTASYTEAFF
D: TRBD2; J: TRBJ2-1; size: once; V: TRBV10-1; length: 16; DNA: TGCGCCAGCAGTGAAAGCGCGGCTAGCGGGAACAATGAGCAGTTCTTC; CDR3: CASSESAASGNNEQFF
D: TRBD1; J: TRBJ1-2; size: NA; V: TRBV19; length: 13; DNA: TGTGCCAGTAGAACAGGGGTCAACTATGGCTACACCTTC; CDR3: CASRTGVNYGYTF
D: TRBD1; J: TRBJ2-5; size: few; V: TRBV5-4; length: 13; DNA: TGTGCCAGCAGCAGGACAGGGGGAGAGACCCAGTACTTC; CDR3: CASSRTGGETQYF
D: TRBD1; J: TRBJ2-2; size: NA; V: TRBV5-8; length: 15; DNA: TGTGCCAGCAGCGTAGGACAGGGGTTCGACAGGGAGCTGTTTTTT; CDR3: CASSVGQGFDRELFF
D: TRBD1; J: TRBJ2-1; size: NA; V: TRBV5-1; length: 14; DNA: TGCGCCAGCAGCCCTATCGCAAGGGGGCATGAGCAGTTCTTC; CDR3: CASSPIARGHEQFF
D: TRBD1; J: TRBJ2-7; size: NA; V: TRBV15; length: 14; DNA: TGTGCCACCAGGGGACAGACGTACTCCTACGAGCAGTACTTC; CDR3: CATRGQTYSYEQYF
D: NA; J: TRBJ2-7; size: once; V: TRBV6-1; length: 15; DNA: TGTGCCAGCAGTCTTGCAGGGCCTAAGGCCTACGAGCAGTACTTC; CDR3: CASSLAGPKAYEQYF
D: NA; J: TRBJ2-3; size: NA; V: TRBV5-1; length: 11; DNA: TGCGCCAGCAGCACCCGGGGTACGCAGTATTTT; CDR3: CASSTRGTQYF
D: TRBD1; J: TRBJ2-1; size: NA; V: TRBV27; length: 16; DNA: TGTGCCACCCAAGTCCTAATGACAGGGGAAGCGGGTGAGCAGTTCTTC; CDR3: CATQVLMTGEAGEQFF
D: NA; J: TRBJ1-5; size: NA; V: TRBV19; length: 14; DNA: TGTGCCAGTACCCGATTACAGGGTGAACAGCCCCAGCATTTT; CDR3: CASTRLQGEQPQHF
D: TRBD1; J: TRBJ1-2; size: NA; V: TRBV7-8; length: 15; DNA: TGTGCCAGCAGCTCAATGTGGGGACAGGGGGATGGCTACACCTTC; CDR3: CASSSMWGQGDGYTF
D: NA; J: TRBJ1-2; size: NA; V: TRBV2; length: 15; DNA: TGTGCCAGCAGTGTCGATGGAGGGGGGGGCTATGGCTACACCTTC; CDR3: CASSVDGGGGYGYTF
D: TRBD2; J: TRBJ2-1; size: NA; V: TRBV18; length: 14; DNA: TGTGCCAGCTCACCAAGCAGGGAGGGCACGGAGCAGTTCTTC; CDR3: CASSPSREGTEQFF
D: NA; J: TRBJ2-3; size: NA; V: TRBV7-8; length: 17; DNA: TGTGCCAGCAGCTTAGCGGGAGCTTCAACAAGCACAGATACGCAGTATTTT; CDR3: CASSLAGASTSTDTQYF
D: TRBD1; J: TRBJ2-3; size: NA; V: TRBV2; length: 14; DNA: TGTGCCACCCGACAGGGAACTAGCACAGATACGCAGTATTTT; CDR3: CATRQGTSTDTQYF
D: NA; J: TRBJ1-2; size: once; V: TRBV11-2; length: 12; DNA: TGTGCCAGCAGCTACTGGGGGGGTGGCTACACCTTC; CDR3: CASSYWGGGYTF
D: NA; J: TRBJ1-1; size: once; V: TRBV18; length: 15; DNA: TGTGCCAGCTCACCAGTCGGTAATTTGAACACTGAAGCTTTCTTT; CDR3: CASSPVGNLNTEAFF
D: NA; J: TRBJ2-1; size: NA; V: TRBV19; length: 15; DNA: TGTGCCAGTAGACCAGCTACTAGCTCCTACAATGAGCAGTTCTTC; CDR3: CASRPATSSYNEQFF
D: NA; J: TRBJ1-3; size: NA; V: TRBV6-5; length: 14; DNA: TGTGCCAGCAGTGCGGGCCTCTCTGGAAACACCATATATTTT; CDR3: CASSAGLSGNTIYF
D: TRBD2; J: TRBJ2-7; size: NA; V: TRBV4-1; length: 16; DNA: TGCGCCAGCAGCCCCGGGGGACTAGCGGGAGCACACGAGCAGTACTTC; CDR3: CASSPGGLAGAHEQYF
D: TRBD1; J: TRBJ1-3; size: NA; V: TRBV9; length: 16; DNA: TGTGCCAGCAGCGTACCAGGGACAGGGGAGGGAGACACCATATATTTT; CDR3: CASSVPGTGEGDTIYF
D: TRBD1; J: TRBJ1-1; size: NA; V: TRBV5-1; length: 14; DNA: TGCGCCAGCAGCCAGACAGGGGATGGGACTGAAGCTTTCTTT; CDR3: CASSQTGDGTEAFF